These T cell receptor beta chains were read from a single sample in a study of OX40 agonist ivuxolimab in advanced cancers. Using immunoSEQ multiplex PCR, the repertoire was profiled, and TCRdb retains in-frame clones only, with some absent. The table lists 70,000 to 75,000 clones, about 91% of them singletons. The input for sequencing was CD4+ or CD8+ T cells sorted from blood, taken in a trial of the OX40 agonist ivuxolimab. The receptors shown here come from an adult with an advanced solid tumor such as melanoma, head and neck, liver or kidney cancer. CDR3s include the opening cysteine and the closing phenylalanine or tryptophan. Fields, in order: V gene, D gene, clone size, J gene, CDR3 DNA, CDR3 protein. The D gene is left open where the match is weak. The size of a clone is reported for some rows only, either as once, few or many, or as a class for expanded clones.

V: TRBV7-2
D: TRBD1
size: NA
J: TRBJ1-5
DNA: TGTGCCAGCAGCTCCCGACAGGGGAATCAGCCCCAGCATTTT
CDR3: CASSSRQGNQPQHF

V: TRBV7-3
D: TRBD1
size: NA
J: TRBJ1-1
DNA: TGTGCCAGCAGGTACACAGGGGGCGTGAACACTGAAGCTTTCTTT
CDR3: CASRYTGGVNTEAFF

V: TRBV2
D: NA
size: NA
J: TRBJ2-5
DNA: TGTGCCAGCAGTGCATATAGAACGGAGACCCAGTACTTC
CDR3: CASSAYRTETQYF

V: TRBV9
D: NA
size: NA
J: TRBJ2-3
DNA: TGTGCCAGCAGCGTAGGTGACCGTGATACGCAGTATTTT
CDR3: CASSVGDRDTQYF

V: TRBV19
D: TRBD2
size: NA
J: TRBJ2-7
DNA: TGTGCCAGTAGTATTCTAGCGGGAGCCTTCAACGAGCAGTACTTC
CDR3: CASSILAGAFNEQYF

V: TRBV5-4
D: TRBD1
size: few
J: TRBJ2-5
DNA: TGTGCCAGCAGCTTACAGGGGGGTGGGGTGGAGACCCAGTACTTC
CDR3: CASSLQGGGVETQYF

V: TRBV7-2
D: NA
size: NA
J: TRBJ2-7
DNA: TGTGCCAGCAGCTTAGCTTACGGGGACGAGCAGTACTTC
CDR3: CASSLAYGDEQYF

V: TRBV5-1
D: NA
size: NA
J: TRBJ2-1
DNA: TGCGCCAGCAGCTTAAGTTTGGTCCCATACAATGAGCAGTTCTTC
CDR3: CASSLSLVPYNEQFF

V: TRBV15
D: TRBD2
size: NA
J: TRBJ2-5
DNA: TGTGCCACCAGCAGAGATGTGGGCGGGGGGGAAGAGACCCAGTACTTC
CDR3: CATSRDVGGGEETQYF

V: TRBV6-1
D: NA
size: NA
J: TRBJ2-1
DNA: TGTGCCAGCAGGCTGGGCGGGTACAATGAGCAGTTCTTC
CDR3: CASRLGGYNEQFF

V: TRBV9
D: TRBD1
size: NA
J: TRBJ2-7
DNA: TGTGCCAGCAGCCCGCCCACCGGGACAGTGGGCGAGCAGTACTTC
CDR3: CASSPPTGTVGEQYF

V: TRBV5-4
D: NA
size: NA
J: TRBJ2-7
DNA: TGTGCCAGCAGCTTGGACAGGAGCTACGAGCAGTACTTC
CDR3: CASSLDRSYEQYF

V: TRBV19
D: NA
size: once
J: TRBJ1-2
DNA: TGTGCCAGTAGTATAGTGTCCGGGGGATTTTCCTATGGCTACACCTTC
CDR3: CASSIVSGGFSYGYTF

V: TRBV7-2
D: NA
size: NA
J: TRBJ2-6
DNA: TGTGCCAGCCTACCCGCGGGGGCCAACGTCCTGACTTTC
CDR3: CASLPAGANVLTF

V: TRBV7-9
D: TRBD1
size: NA
J: TRBJ1-4
DNA: TGTGCCAGCAGCTTAGCAGGGGGCGATGAAAAACTGTTTTTT
CDR3: CASSLAGGDEKLFF

V: TRBV7-3
D: TRBD1
size: NA
J: TRBJ1-3
DNA: TGTGCCAGCAGCGGGAACAGGGGAGACACCATATATTTT
CDR3: CASSGNRGDTIYF

V: TRBV2
D: NA
size: NA
J: TRBJ2-1
DNA: TGTGCCAGCAGGGCCACAGGGATACCCTACAATGAGCAGTTCTTC
CDR3: CASRATGIPYNEQFF

V: TRBV28
D: TRBD2
size: NA
J: TRBJ2-3
DNA: TGTGCCAGCAGCTCCTGGAGCAGTTTTTTAGGGAGGGGCACAGATACGCAGTATTTT
CDR3: CASSSWSSFLGRGTDTQYF

V: TRBV19
D: NA
size: NA
J: TRBJ1-5
DNA: TGTGCCAGTAGTAGTGGCCTAAGGGGCAATCAGCCCCAGCATTTT
CDR3: CASSSGLRGNQPQHF

V: TRBV29-1
D: NA
size: NA
J: TRBJ2-1
DNA: TGCAGCGTTGTGGGTGGCGCTTACTCCTACAATGAGCAGTTCTTC
CDR3: CSVVGGAYSYNEQFF

V: TRBV7-8
D: NA
size: NA
J: TRBJ1-1
DNA: TGTGCCAGCAGCTTGCAGAACACTGAAGCTTTCTTT
CDR3: CASSLQNTEAFF

V: TRBV5-8
D: NA
size: NA
J: TRBJ2-1
DNA: TGTGCCAGCAGTCCCTCTTCGGTTCTCTCCTACAATGAGCAGTTCTTC
CDR3: CASSPSSVLSYNEQFF

V: TRBV5-5
D: NA
size: NA
J: TRBJ1-5
DNA: TGTGCCAGCAGTCCAGGATATAGCAATCAGCCCCAGCATTTT
CDR3: CASSPGYSNQPQHF

V: TRBV19
D: TRBD1
size: NA
J: TRBJ1-2
DNA: TGTGCCAGTAGTTTTCGGACAGGCGGCTATGGCTACACCTTC
CDR3: CASSFRTGGYGYTF

V: TRBV5-1
D: TRBD1
size: NA
J: TRBJ2-1
DNA: TGCGCCAGCAGCGGGGACAGTCTGGGAAATGAGCAGTTCTTC
CDR3: CASSGDSLGNEQFF

V: TRBV5-1
D: NA
size: NA
J: TRBJ2-7
DNA: TGCGCCAGCAGCTCGGACACCCCCTACGAGCAGTACTTC
CDR3: CASSSDTPYEQYF

V: TRBV19
D: TRBD1
size: few
J: TRBJ1-2
DNA: TGTGCCAGCAGGACAGGTTTTGGCTACACCTTC
CDR3: CASRTGFGYTF

V: TRBV9
D: NA
size: NA
J: TRBJ2-5
DNA: TGTGCCAGCAGCCCCCCAGTCGGTAGTCAGAGGTGGCGGGAGACCCAGTACTTC
CDR3: CASSPPVGSQRWRETQYF

V: TRBV5-1
D: TRBD1
size: NA
J: TRBJ1-6
DNA: TGCGCCAGCAGAATGGGACAGGGAGATTCACCCCTCCACTTT
CDR3: CASRMGQGDSPLHF

V: TRBV7-8
D: NA
size: NA
J: TRBJ1-1
DNA: TGTGCCAGCAGCTGGGTCTTGGGGGACACTGAAGCTTTCTTT
CDR3: CASSWVLGDTEAFF

V: TRBV5-1
D: TRBD1
size: NA
J: TRBJ2-3
DNA: TGCGCCAGCAGCTTAGGACAGGGTGCAGATACGCAGTATTTT
CDR3: CASSLGQGADTQYF

V: TRBV19
D: TRBD1
size: NA
J: TRBJ1-5
DNA: TGTGCCAGTAGTATTCAGGGGGATAGCAATCAGCCCCAGCATTTT
CDR3: CASSIQGDSNQPQHF

V: TRBV30
D: NA
size: NA
J: TRBJ1-5
DNA: TGTGCCTGGAGCCCGGGGCCGAGCAATCAGCCCCAGCATTTT
CDR3: CAWSPGPSNQPQHF

V: TRBV25-1
D: NA
size: NA
J: TRBJ2-7
DNA: TGTGCCAGCAGTCCCCACCGGGGGTCTGCGAGCTCCTACGAGCAGTACTTC
CDR3: CASSPHRGSASSYEQYF

V: TRBV6-5
D: NA
size: NA
J: TRBJ2-6
DNA: TGTGCCAGCAGGGGTGGGGCCAACGTCCTGACTTTC
CDR3: CASRGGANVLTF

V: TRBV7-3
D: TRBD1
size: NA
J: TRBJ2-2
DNA: TGTGCCAGCAGCCCCCAGGGACAGCCGAACACCGGGGAGCTGTTTTTT
CDR3: CASSPQGQPNTGELFF

V: TRBV25-1
D: NA
size: NA
J: TRBJ2-5
DNA: TGTGCCAGCAGTGAAGTAGGCCCCACCCAAGAGACCCAGTACTTC
CDR3: CASSEVGPTQETQYF

V: TRBV2
D: NA
size: NA
J: TRBJ2-2
DNA: TGTGCCAGCAGTGTTTCGGGGACTGATGACACCGGGGAGCTGTTTTTT
CDR3: CASSVSGTDDTGELFF

V: TRBV5-1
D: NA
size: few
J: TRBJ1-2
DNA: TGCGCCAGCAGCTCTGGACAGACTAACTATGGCTACACCTTC
CDR3: CASSSGQTNYGYTF

V: TRBV29-1
D: TRBD1
size: NA
J: TRBJ1-4
DNA: TGCAGCGTCTCAGGGGGACAGACTAATGAAAAACTGTTTTTT
CDR3: CSVSGGQTNEKLFF

V: TRBV5-4
D: NA
size: NA
J: TRBJ1-1
DNA: TGTGCCAGCAGCTTTCAGGGGAACACTGAAGCTTTCTTT
CDR3: CASSFQGNTEAFF

V: TRBV4-1
D: NA
size: NA
J: TRBJ2-7
DNA: TGCGCCAGCAGCCAAGAGTACGAGCAGTACTTC
CDR3: CASSQEYEQYF

V: TRBV11-3
D: TRBD2
size: NA
J: TRBJ2-1
DNA: TGTGCCAGCAGCTTGCATTACACCGGACTAGCGGGAATCAATGAGCAGTTCTTC
CDR3: CASSLHYTGLAGINEQFF

V: TRBV7-2
D: TRBD1
size: NA
J: TRBJ1-2
DNA: TGTGCCAGCAGACGGACAGGGTCCTATGGCTACACCTTC
CDR3: CASRRTGSYGYTF

V: TRBV6-1
D: TRBD1
size: NA
J: TRBJ1-5
DNA: TGTGCCAGCAGTGGGGTCTTGCAGGGGGCAGGTCAGCCCCAGCATTTT
CDR3: CASSGVLQGAGQPQHF